Given below is one T cell receptor beta chain in context. Its specificity is unknown. J lost 6 bases, V lost 5 bases, and 10 bases had no gene match. Looked up from germline, CDR1 is LNHDA and CDR2 is SQIVND (reference sequence). The CDR3 has 15 amino acids. The data are from a study of T cell repertoires in cytomegalovirus infection. About the research overall: Recently described HLA-C-restricted plus well-studied HLA-B-restricted CMV epitopes were used. Public TCR beta signature analysis indicated the presence of both CMV infection and matching HLA type. General study results and limits: Carriers of CMV plus the relevant HLA were identified by cumulative public TCR beta family frequency. HLA-C-restricted, CMV-specific TCR beta clonotypes were dominant ex vivo.

TCRdb reprocessed the reads with MiXCR, giving one entry per CDR3 protein. The sample holds around 770,000 distinct CDR3 sequences, 25% to 30% seen once. This chain links TRBV19 with TRBJ2-1; 7 nucleotides line up with TRBD1. Sequenced material: cultured CD8+ T cells from PBMCs, taken from culture after CMV antigen stimulation. The sequence derives from a human donor in good health (CMV status not recorded). Some clones in this sample may be carry-over from other donors' samples. In DNA, the CDR3 is TGTGCCAGTAGTCAATGGGACAGAAAGTCCAATGAGCAGTTCTTC. Residues: CASSQWDRKSNEQFF.